Following are 22 T cell receptor beta chains from one sample sequenced in a study of blood T cells in healthy people across ages. Primed by a sample-barcoded 5' primer and a J-beta primer mix, a second PCR proceeded for roughly 6 to 12 cycles. MiXCR, run by TCRdb on the 5' RACE reads, gives a single entry per CDR3 protein. The sample has about 680,000 distinct CDR3 sequences; around 45% are singletons. Sequencing was done on a sample of blood. These receptors were collected from a woman aged 55-69 years in good health.

The chain employs TRBV27 and TRBJ2-1; 9 bases match TRBD2. The CDR3 is made up of 16 amino acids. The germline gives CDR1 MNHEY, CDR2 SMNVEV (reference sequence). The J segment lost 9 bases and the V segment lost 4 bases, leaving 13 bases of the junction unmatched. As DNA, the CDR3 is TGTGCCAGCAGTTGGGCCGGGACTAGCCCTGGGGGTGAGCAGTTCTTC. Encoded protein: CASSWAGTSPGGEQFF.

Turning to this clonotype: The junction does not match germline at one end; this may be a read error. The chain combines TRBV7-7 with TRBJ2-5; 10 bases agree with TRBD2. Germline assignment: CDR1 SSHAT and CDR2 FNYEAQ (reference sequence). The CDR3 covers 14 residues. The CDR3 spells CTSSWGLAPETQYF. The CDR3 nucleotides read TGTACCAGCAGCTGGGGACTAGCGCCAGAGACCCAGTACTTC.

The chain couples TRBV9 to TRBJ1-2; unclear D gene. Trimming took off 0 bases at V and 4 bases at J, with 7 bases between the two ends. This CDR3 spans 13 amino acids. Germline V gene lookup returns CDR1 SGDLS and CDR2 YYNGEE. CDR3 bases: TGTGCCAGCAGCGTAGAGGACCGCTATGGCTACACCTTC. This translates into CASSVEDRYGYTF.

The V call is TRBV7-2, the J call TRBJ2-1; 11 bases align to TRBD2. Germline V gene lookup returns CDR1 SGHTA and CDR2 FQGNSA. After removal of 6 bases from V and 5 bases from J, the junction contained 6 bases not matched to a gene. The CDR3 covers 15 residues. The CDR3 sequence: CASRPGLAGNNEQFF. The CDR3 DNA sequence: TGTGCCAGCAGACCAGGACTAGCGGGTAACAATGAGCAGTTCTTC. Supplemented by reference TRBV7-2 and TRBJ2-1, the full variable domain reads GAGVSQSPSNKVTEKGKDVELRCDPISGHTALYWYRQSLGQGLEFLIYFQGNSAPDKSGLPSDRFSAERTGGSVSTLTIQRTQQEDSAVYLCASRPGLAGNNEQFFGPGTRLTVL.

The chain uses TRBV5-1 and TRBJ2-5; D is possibly TRBD1 or TRBD2 (5 bases each). Germline CDR1 SGHRS, CDR2 YFSETQ. The germline V and J ends were trimmed by 4 bases and 1 base, with 11 bases remaining between them. This CDR3 is built from 14 residues. CDR3 protein: CASSPGSLQETQYF. CDR3 in DNA: TGCGCCAGCAGCCCAGGGAGCCTCCAAGAGACCCAGTACTTC.

The chain links TRBV25-1 to TRBJ2-5, with D possibly being TRBD2 (5 bases). Trimming cost V 3 bases and J 11 bases, with 16 bases left between them. The CDR3 is made up of 13 amino acids. Looked up from germline, CDR1 is MGHDK and CDR2 is SYGVNS. The CDR3 nucleotides read TGTGCCAGCAGTGATTTTAGCGACAATGAGCAGTACTTC. Translation: CASSDFSDNEQYF.

In its sample, this clonotype was seen a few times. The chain joins TRBV20-1 to TRBJ2-1, with D unclear. The CDR3 extends over 14 amino acids. Germline CDR1 is DFQATT and CDR2 is SNEGSKA (reference sequence). V lost 7 bases, J lost 5 bases, and 18 bases lay in between. The CDR3 coding sequence is TGCAGTGGATCCCCCGGGTCCGTACACAATGAGCAGTTCTTC. The encoded protein is CSGSPGSVHNEQFF.

This clonotype was seen a single time. The chain is built from TRBV29-1 and TRBJ2-7; D is possibly TRBD2 (6 bases). The CDR3 sequence is 15 residues long. The germline V gene encodes CDR1 SQVTM and CDR2 ANQGSEA. The V and J ends lost 4 bases and 2 bases respectively, with 18 bases between them. The CDR3 here is CSVGGAGRKAYEQYF. CDR3 sequence (DNA): TGCAGCGTTGGAGGGGCGGGGAGAAAGGCCTACGAGCAGTACTTC.

The V gene is TRBV20-1, the J gene TRBJ1-2; perhaps TRBD1 as D (5 bases). Between the trimmed V and J ends, which lost 2 bases and 4 bases, there was a span of 11 bases. Germline loops: CDR1 DFQATT, CDR2 SNEGSKA (reference sequence). The CDR3 is made up of 13 amino acids. The CDR3 reads CSARNQRGYGYTF. The CDR3 DNA sequence: TGCAGTGCTAGAAATCAAAGGGGCTATGGCTACACCTTC.

Only a few counts were recorded for this clonotype. The chain links TRBV30 to TRBJ2-1, with D possibly matching TRBD2 (5 bases). CDR3 size: 11 residues. Trimming left V 0 bases short and J 15 bases short, with 12 bases between. CDR1 and CDR2 from the germline V gene are GTSNPN and SVGIG (reference sequence). The CDR3: CAWSVLRAGFF. The CDR3 nucleotides read TGTGCCTGGAGTGTACTGCGGGCCGGGTTCTTC.

The chain combines TRBV20-1 with TRBJ2-7; a possible D gene is TRBD2 (6 bases). The germline CDR1 and CDR2 sequences are DFQATT and SNEGSKA (reference sequence). The CDR3 has 13 amino acids. The CDR3 sequence is CSPAGKGSYEQYF. The CDR3 DNA follows: TGCAGCCCGGCGGGAAAGGGATCCTACGAGCAGTACTTC.

The chain is built from TRBV6-5 and TRBJ2-7; tentative D call: TRBD1 (6 bases). The V gene's germline CDR1 is MNHEY and CDR2 SVGAGI. Trimming stripped 2 bases from V and 4 bases from J, with 18 bases between. The CDR3 has 16 amino acids. CDR3 loop: CASSYDAGQGSYEQYF. CDR3 bases: TGTGCCAGCAGTTACGATGCAGGGCAGGGGTCTTACGAGCAGTACTTC.

This chain joins TRBV28 and TRBJ2-1; 7 bases line up with TRBD1. This CDR3 is built from 15 residues. From germline, CDR1 is MDHEN and CDR2 SYDVKM. Losses at the gene ends were 3 bases for V and 4 bases for J; bases not matched to a gene: 6. CDR3 in amino acids: CASSFAQGKYNEQFF. DNA of the CDR3: TGTGCCAGCAGTTTTGCACAGGGGAAGTACAATGAGCAGTTCTTC.

There are a few counts of this clonotype. The J gene is TRBJ1-2, the V gene TRBV12-3 or TRBV12-4; D is unclear. The CDR3 covers 14 residues. Trimming removed 1 base from V and 8 bases from J, with 14 bases in between. The CDR3 reads CASSLGPGSGGYTF. The DNA for the CDR3 is TGTGCCAGCAGTTTAGGCCCGGGATCAGGCGGCTACACCTTC.

The chain carries TRBV14 and TRBJ2-1, with D perhaps TRBD2 (6 bases). Germline V CDR1 and CDR2: SGHDN, FVKESK. V lost 3 bases, J lost 9 bases, and 6 bases lay in between. This CDR3 is built from 11 residues. In nucleotides, the CDR3 is TGTGCCAGCAGCCACGGGGGTGAGCAGTTCTTC. This sequence encodes CASSHGGEQFF.

Comments on this clonotype: A much larger clone is a single base away; this may be a read error. The chain links TRBV9 to TRBJ2-3; TRBD2 matches 10 bases. The CDR3 spans 17 residues. Germline V gene data show CDR1 as SGDLS and CDR2 as YYNGEE. The CDR3 region has the DNA TGTGCCTGCAGCGTAGGGATTCTAGCGGGAGTCACAGATACGCAGTATTTT. It translates to CACSVGILAGVTDTQYF.

This clonotype was recorded only once. V is TRBV5-1 and J is TRBJ1-1; a possible D gene is TRBD1 (5 bases). Germline V gene data show CDR1 as SGHRS and CDR2 as YFSETQ. The length of the CDR3 is 16 residues. Trimming stripped 10 bases from V and 0 bases from J, with 22 bases between. The CDR3 nucleotides read TGCGCCGGAACCAGAGGGGTAGAGCTCATGAACACTGAAGCTTTCTTT. Its protein is CAGTRGVELMNTEAFF. The variable domain in full, with the rest retrieved from reference TRBV5-1 and TRBJ1-1, is KAGVTQTPRYLIKTRGQQVTLSCSPISGHRSVSWYQQTPGQGLQFLFEYFSETQRNKGNFPGRFSGRQFSNSRSEMNVSTLELGDSALYLCAGTRGVELMNTEAFFGQGTRLTVV.

This clonotype appeared a few times. This chain links TRBV27 with TRBJ2-7, with 9 bases aligning to TRBD1. Germline V gene sequence: CDR1 MNHEY, CDR2 SMNVEV (reference sequence). The CDR3 has 14 amino acids. The trim removed 0 bases at V and 6 bases at J, leaving 3 bases unmatched. CDR3 loop: CASSLSDRGFEQYF. For the CDR3, the DNA is TGTGCCAGCAGTTTATCGGACAGGGGTTTCGAGCAGTACTTC.

The chain has TRBV20-1 and TRBJ2-7; 8 bases align to TRBD1. The germline gives CDR1 DFQATT, CDR2 SNEGSKA (reference sequence). This CDR3 region has 11 residues. The trim removed 7 bases at V and 4 bases at J, leaving 3 bases unmatched. For the CDR3, the DNA is TGCAGTGTACAGGGGGTGTACGAGCAGTACTTC. It codes for CSVQGVYEQYF.

This clonotype appeared once. The V and J genes are TRBV27 and TRBJ2-1; D may be TRBD1 (6 bases). The end of the DNA is better explained by TRBJ2-7, so the J call may be wrong. This CDR3 contains 15 residues. From germline, CDR1 is MNHEY and CDR2 SMNVEV (reference sequence). For the CDR3, the DNA is TGTGCCAGCAGTTTACCCGGACAGAGGAACAATGAGCAGTACTTC. This encodes CASSLPGQRNNEQYF.

The chain is built from TRBV28 and TRBJ2-1; a possible D gene is TRBD2 (6 bases). Germline CDR1 and CDR2: MDHEN and SYDVKM. Trimming cost V 5 bases and J 7 bases, with 9 bases left between them. The CDR3 has 12 amino acids. The CDR3 loop is CASSETRNEQFF. In DNA, the CDR3 is TGTGCCAGCAGTGAGACTAGAAATGAGCAGTTCTTC.

This clonotype was picked up a small number of times. The V gene is TRBV29-1, the J gene TRBJ2-1; D possibly corresponds to TRBD2 (6 bases). The CDR3 totals 16 residues. Germline lookup yields CDR1 SQVTM and CDR2 ANQGSEA. The V gene lost 6 bases and the J gene lost 1 base, with 19 bases spanning the gap. The CDR3 reads CSVSYRLVSSYNEQFF. The CDR3 region has the DNA TGCAGCGTCTCCTATCGACTAGTCTCTTCCTACAATGAGCAGTTCTTC.